This is a list of T cell receptor beta chains from one sample in a study of beta chain features in type 1 diabetes. This table comes from immunoSEQ multiplex PCR, and its TCRdb copy is limited to in-frame clones, with some not included. The table records 900,000 or so clones, roughly 16% of them present only once. Specimen: naive CD4+ T cells from blood. These receptors all come from a young woman in good health. The CDR3 runs from the conserved cysteine through the conserved F or W. A D gene is named only where the DNA matches it firmly. Size is stated for part of the rows, as once, few or many counts, or as a class when the clone is expanded.

d_gene | j_gene | abundance | v_gene | CDR3nt | CDR3aa
- | TRBJ1-4 | few | TRBV29-1 | TGCAGCGCAGACATGGGGAGGGAAAAACTGTTTTTT | CSADMGREKLFF
- | TRBJ1-4 | few | TRBV7-6 | TGTGCCAGCAGCCCCCGTTTTGGTACCGAAAAACTGTTTTTT | CASSPRFGTEKLFF
- | TRBJ2-3 | few | TRBV5-1 | TGCGCCAGCAGCTTGGAGGGGCGCACAGATACGCAGTATTTT | CASSLEGRTDTQYF
TRBD1 | TRBJ1-5 | - | TRBV18 | TGTGCCAGCTCACCAGACAGGGCAAATCAGCCCCAGCATTTT | CASSPDRANQPQHF
- | TRBJ2-1 | - | TRBV15 | TGTGCCACCAGCAGAGTGGGGGCGGGAGTCGGCAATGAGCAGTTCTTC | CATSRVGAGVGNEQFF
- | TRBJ2-5 | few | TRBV27 | TGTGCCAGCAGTCCGACAGCGGCTGAAGAGACCCAGTACTTC | CASSPTAAEETQYF
- | TRBJ1-1 | few | TRBV5-1 | TGCGCCAGCAGCTTTTCCGGGGGGAACACTGAAGCTTTCTTT | CASSFSGGNTEAFF
- | TRBJ1-1 | - | TRBV7-2 | TGTGCCAGCAGATTAAACATGAACACTGAAGCTTTCTTT | CASRLNMNTEAFF
- | TRBJ2-7 | few | TRBV7-2 | TGTGCCAGCAGTCCTAGGGATCGAACATCCTACGAGCAGTACTTC | CASSPRDRTSYEQYF
TRBD1 | TRBJ1-1 | - | TRBV15 | TGTGCCACCAGCAAGGGGACAGGAGCTGAAGCTTTCTTT | CATSKGTGAEAFF
- | TRBJ2-5 | few | TRBV7-9 | TGTGCCAGCAGCTCTACCTGGGAGACCCAGTACTTC | CASSSTWETQYF
- | TRBJ2-7 | few | TRBV28 | TGTGCCAGCAGTTCTCCGGGCCGCCCGGACGAGCAGTACTTC | CASSSPGRPDEQYF
TRBD1 | TRBJ2-1 | - | TRBV28 | TGTGCCAGCAGGGGGGCCGACAGGGTTTCCTACAATGAGCAGTTCTTC | CASRGADRVSYNEQFF
TRBD1 | TRBJ2-7 | - | TRBV11-2 | TGTGCCAGCAGCTTAGGGGGACAGGGACTCTACGAGCAGTACTTC | CASSLGGQGLYEQYF
TRBD2 | TRBJ2-3 | - | TRBV18 | TGTGCCAGCTCACCTGGGACTAGCAGCACAGATACGCAGTATTTT | CASSPGTSSTDTQYF
- | TRBJ2-3 | - | TRBV27 | TGTGCCAGTCGCGGGTCAGCGATGGGTACGCAGTATTTT | CASRGSAMGTQYF
- | TRBJ1-2 | - | TRBV5-1 | TGCGCCAGCAGCGACGACGGAAGCTATGGCTACACCTTC | CASSDDGSYGYTF
- | TRBJ2-2 | - | TRBV2 | TGTGCCAGCAGTCCGGACAGAAGGGACACCGGGGAGCTGTTTTTT | CASSPDRRDTGELFF
- | TRBJ2-2 | few | TRBV7-2 | TGTGCCAGCAGCTTAAGGACAGAGAGCACCGGGGAGCTGTTTTTT | CASSLRTESTGELFF
TRBD1 | TRBJ1-2 | few | TRBV28 | TGTGCCAGCAGCCTGGGTACAGGGGGTTATGGCTACACCTTC | CASSLGTGGYGYTF
TRBD2 | TRBJ2-3 | few | TRBV7-9 | TGTGCCAGCAGCTTCCTCGGACTAGCGTTGGATACGCAGTATTTT | CASSFLGLALDTQYF
TRBD2 | TRBJ2-7 | - | TRBV5-1 | TGCGCCAGCAGCTCGCTAGCGGGAGGAAACGAGCAGTACTTC | CASSSLAGGNEQYF
- | TRBJ2-2 | many | TRBV10-3 | TGTGCCACCTGGGCGACCGGGGAGCTGTTTTTT | CATWATGELFF
TRBD1 | TRBJ2-7 | few | TRBV4-1 | TGCGCCAGCAGCCTCACCGGGACAGGGGGACACGAGCAGTACTTC | CASSLTGTGGHEQYF
- | TRBJ1-2 | - | TRBV11-1 | TGTGCCAGCAGCGTAGACCCTAACTATGGCTACACCTTC | CASSVDPNYGYTF
- | TRBJ2-7 | - | TRBV18 | TGTGCCAGCTCACCAAATGAGATGACTGGCTTGGGGGAGCAGTACTTC | CASSPNEMTGLGEQYF
- | TRBJ1-1 | - | TRBV25-1 | TGTGCCAGCAGTGAACCCCGGGGGAACACTGAAGCTTTCTTT | CASSEPRGNTEAFF
TRBD2 | TRBJ2-3 | few | TRBV18 | TGTGCCAGCTCACCACCGGGACTACAGACAGATACGCAGTATTTT | CASSPPGLQTDTQYF
- | TRBJ2-5 | - | TRBV15 | TGTGCCACCAGCAGAGTCCTCACAGGGAAAGAGACCCAGTACTTC | CATSRVLTGKETQYF
TRBD2 | TRBJ2-2 | - | TRBV4-1 | TGCGCCAGCAGCCAAGATAGGTTCAGCGGGAGGCGCACCGGGGAGCTGTTTTTT | CASSQDRFSGRRTGELFF
TRBD2 | TRBJ2-7 | - | TRBV18 | TGTGCCAGCCTCCCGGGACTAGCGGGAAACGAGCAGTACTTC | CASLPGLAGNEQYF